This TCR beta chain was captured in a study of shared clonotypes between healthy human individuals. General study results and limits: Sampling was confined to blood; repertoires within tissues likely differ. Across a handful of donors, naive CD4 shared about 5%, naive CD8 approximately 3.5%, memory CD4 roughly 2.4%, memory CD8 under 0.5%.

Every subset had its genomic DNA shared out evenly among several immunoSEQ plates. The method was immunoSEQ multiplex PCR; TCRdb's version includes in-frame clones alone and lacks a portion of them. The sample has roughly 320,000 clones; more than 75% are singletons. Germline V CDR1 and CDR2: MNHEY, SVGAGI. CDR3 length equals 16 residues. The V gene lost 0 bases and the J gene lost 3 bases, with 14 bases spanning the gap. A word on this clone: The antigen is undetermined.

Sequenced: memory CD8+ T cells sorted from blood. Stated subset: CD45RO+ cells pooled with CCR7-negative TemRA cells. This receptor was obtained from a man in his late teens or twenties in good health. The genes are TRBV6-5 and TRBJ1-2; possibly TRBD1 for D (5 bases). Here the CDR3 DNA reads TGTGCCAGCAGTTACTCGAATGGCGGGGACCACTATGGCTACACCTTC. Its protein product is CASSYSNGGDHYGYTF.